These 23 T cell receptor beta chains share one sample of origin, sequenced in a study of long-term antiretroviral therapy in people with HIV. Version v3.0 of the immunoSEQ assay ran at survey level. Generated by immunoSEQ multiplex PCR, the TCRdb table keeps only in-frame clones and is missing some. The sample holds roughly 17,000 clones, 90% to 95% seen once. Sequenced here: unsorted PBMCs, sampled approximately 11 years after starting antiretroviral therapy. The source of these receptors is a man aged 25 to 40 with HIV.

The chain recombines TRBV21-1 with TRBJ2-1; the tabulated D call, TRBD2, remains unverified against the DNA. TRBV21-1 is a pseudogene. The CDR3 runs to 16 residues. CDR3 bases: TGTGCCAGCAGCAAAGTAGTGGGGGGGTACTACAATGAGCAGTTCTTC. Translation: CASSKVVGGYYNEQFF.

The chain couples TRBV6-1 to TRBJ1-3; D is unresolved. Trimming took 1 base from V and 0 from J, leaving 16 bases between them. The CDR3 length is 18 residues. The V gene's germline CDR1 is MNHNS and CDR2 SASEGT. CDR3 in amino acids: CASSEGAYGYSSGNTIYF. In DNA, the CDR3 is TGTGCCAGCAGTGAAGGGGCTTACGGCTACAGCTCTGGAAACACCATATATTTT.

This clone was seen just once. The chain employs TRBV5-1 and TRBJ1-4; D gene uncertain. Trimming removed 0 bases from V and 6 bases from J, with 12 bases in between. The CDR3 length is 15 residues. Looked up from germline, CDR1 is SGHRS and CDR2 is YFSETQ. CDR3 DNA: TGCGCCAGCAGCTTGGAAGGGAGAGGCTATGAAAAACTGTTTTTT. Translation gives CASSLEGRGYEKLFF.

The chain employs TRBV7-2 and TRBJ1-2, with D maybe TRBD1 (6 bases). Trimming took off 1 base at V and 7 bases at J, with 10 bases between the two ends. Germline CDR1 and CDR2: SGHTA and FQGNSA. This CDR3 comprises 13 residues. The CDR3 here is CASSLGQVLGYTF. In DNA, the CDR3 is TGTGCCAGCAGCTTAGGACAGGTGCTTGGCTACACCTTC.

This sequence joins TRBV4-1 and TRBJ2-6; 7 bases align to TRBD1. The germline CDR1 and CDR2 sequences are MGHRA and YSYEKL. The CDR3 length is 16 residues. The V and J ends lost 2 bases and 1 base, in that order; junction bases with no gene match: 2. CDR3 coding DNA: TGCGCCAGCAGCCAAACGACAGGGTCTGGGGCCAACGTCCTGACTTTC. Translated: CASSQTTGSGANVLTF.

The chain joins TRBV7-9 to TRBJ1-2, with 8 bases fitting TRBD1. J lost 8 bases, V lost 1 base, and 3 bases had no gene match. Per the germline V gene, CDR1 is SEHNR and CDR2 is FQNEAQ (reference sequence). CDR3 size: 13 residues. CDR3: CASSLEQGVGYTF. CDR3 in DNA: TGTGCCAGCAGCTTAGAACAGGGGGTAGGCTACACCTTC.

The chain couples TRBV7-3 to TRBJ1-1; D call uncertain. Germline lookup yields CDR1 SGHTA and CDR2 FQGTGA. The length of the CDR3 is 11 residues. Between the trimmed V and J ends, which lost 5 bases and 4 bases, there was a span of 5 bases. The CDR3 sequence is CASSDGTEAFF. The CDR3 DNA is TGTGCCAGCAGCGACGGCACTGAAGCTTTCTTT.

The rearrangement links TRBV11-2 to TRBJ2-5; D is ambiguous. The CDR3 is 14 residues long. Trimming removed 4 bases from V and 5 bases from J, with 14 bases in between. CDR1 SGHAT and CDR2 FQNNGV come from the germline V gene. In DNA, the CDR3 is TGTGCCAGCAGCTCGACTTTTGGTAGGGAGACCCAGTACTTC. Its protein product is CASSSTFGRETQYF.

CDR3 nucleotides: TGTGCCAGCAGTGCGTCAGGAGCGTGGACCGGGGAGCTGTTTTTT. It translates to CASSASGAWTGELFF. The chain is built from TRBV6-1 and TRBJ2-2; unclear D gene. Trimming shortened V by 4 bases and J by 5 bases, and 14 bases separated the two germline ends. The CDR3 is 15 residues long. CDR1 and CDR2 from the germline V gene are MNHNS and SASEGT.

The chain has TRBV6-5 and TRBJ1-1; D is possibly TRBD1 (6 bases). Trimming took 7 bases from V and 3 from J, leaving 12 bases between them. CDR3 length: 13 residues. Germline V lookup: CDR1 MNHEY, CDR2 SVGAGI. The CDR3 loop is CASTKQGDTEAFF. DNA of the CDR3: TGTGCCAGCACCAAACAGGGCGACACTGAAGCTTTCTTT.

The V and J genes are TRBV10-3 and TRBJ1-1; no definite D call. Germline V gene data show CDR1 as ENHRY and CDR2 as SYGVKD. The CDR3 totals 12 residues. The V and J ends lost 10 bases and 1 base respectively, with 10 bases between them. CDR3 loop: CATRTQNTEAFF. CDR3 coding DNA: TGTGCCACCAGGACCCAGAACACTGAAGCTTTCTTT.

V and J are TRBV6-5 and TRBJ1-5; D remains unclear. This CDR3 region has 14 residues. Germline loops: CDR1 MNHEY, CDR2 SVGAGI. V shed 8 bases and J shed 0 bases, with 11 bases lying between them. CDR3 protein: CASGEGYSNQPQHF. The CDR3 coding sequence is TGTGCCAGCGGGGAGGGATATAGCAATCAGCCCCAGCATTTT.

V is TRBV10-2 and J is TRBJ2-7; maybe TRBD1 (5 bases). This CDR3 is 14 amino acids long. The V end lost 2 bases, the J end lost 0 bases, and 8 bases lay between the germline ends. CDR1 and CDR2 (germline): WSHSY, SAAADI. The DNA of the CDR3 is TGCGCCAGCAGTGAGGACAGCTTCTCCTACGAGCAGTACTTC. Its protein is CASSEDSFSYEQYF.

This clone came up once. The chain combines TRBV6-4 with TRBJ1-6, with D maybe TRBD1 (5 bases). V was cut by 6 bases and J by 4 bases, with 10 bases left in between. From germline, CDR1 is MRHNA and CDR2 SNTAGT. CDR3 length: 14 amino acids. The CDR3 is CASRSEGYNSPLHF. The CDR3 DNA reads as TGTGCCAGCAGGTCGGAGGGGTATAATTCACCCCTCCACTTT.

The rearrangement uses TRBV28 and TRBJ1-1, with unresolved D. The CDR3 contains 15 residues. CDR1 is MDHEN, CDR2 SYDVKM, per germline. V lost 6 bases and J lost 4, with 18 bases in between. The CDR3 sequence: CASSPTRKTGTEAFF. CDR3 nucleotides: TGTGCCAGCAGCCCAACCAGGAAAACGGGCACTGAAGCTTTCTTT.

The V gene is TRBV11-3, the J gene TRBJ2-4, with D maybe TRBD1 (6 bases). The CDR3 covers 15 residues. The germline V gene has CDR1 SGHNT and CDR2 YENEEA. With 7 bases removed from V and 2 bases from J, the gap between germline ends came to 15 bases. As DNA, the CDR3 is TGTGCCAGCATCTCCCTAGGGGGTCCCAAAAACATTCAGTACTTC. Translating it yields CASISLGGPKNIQYF.

CDR3 amino acids: CASSDGQGARETQYF. DNA for the CDR3: TGCGCCAGCAGTGACGGACAGGGGGCGAGAGAGACCCAGTACTTC. The V gene is TRBV10-1, the J gene TRBJ2-5, with 11 bases matching TRBD1. Trimming took 3 bases from V and 4 from J; bases not matched to a gene: 4. Germline CDR1 and CDR2: WNHNN and SYGVQD (reference sequence). The CDR3 runs 15 residues.

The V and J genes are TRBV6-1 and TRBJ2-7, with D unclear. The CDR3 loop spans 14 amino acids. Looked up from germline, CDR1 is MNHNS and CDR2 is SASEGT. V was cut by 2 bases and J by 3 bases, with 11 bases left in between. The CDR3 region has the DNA TGTGCCAGCAGTGAAAGTTTCCCTAGCTACGAGCAGTACGTC. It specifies CASSESFPSYEQYV.

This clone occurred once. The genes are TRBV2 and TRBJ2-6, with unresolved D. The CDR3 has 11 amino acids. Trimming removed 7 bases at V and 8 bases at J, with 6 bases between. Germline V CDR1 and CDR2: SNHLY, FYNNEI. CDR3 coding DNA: TGTGCCAGCAAACAGACCAACGTCCTGACTTTC. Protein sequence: CASKQTNVLTF. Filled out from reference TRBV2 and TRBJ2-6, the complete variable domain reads EPEVTQTPSHQVTQMGQEVILRCVPISNHLYFYWYRQILGQKVEFLVSFYNNEISEKSEIFDDQFSVERPDGSNFTLKIRSTKLEDSAMYFCASKQTNVLTFGAGSRLTVL.

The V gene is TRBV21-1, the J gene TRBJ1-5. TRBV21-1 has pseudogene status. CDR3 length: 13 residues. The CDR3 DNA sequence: TGTGCCAGCAGGGGGGGATGCAATCAGCCCCAGCATTTT. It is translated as CASRGGCNQPQHF.

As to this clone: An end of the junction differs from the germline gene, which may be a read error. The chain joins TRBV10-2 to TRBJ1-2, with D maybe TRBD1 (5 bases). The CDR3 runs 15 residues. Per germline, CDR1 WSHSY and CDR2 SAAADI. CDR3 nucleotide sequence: TGCGCCAGCAGTGAGTCTATAAGGACACCTCCAGGCTTCACCTTC. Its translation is CASSESIRTPPGFTF.

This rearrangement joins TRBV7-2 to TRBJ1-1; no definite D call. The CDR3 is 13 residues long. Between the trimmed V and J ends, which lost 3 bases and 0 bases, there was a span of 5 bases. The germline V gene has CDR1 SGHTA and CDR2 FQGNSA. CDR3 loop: CASSLTVNTEAFF. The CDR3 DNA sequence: TGTGCCAGCAGCTTGACGGTGAACACTGAAGCTTTCTTT.

The CDR3 loop is CASSSSLTRTDTQYF. The CDR3, as DNA: TGTGCCAGCAGCTCCTCTCTAACGCGCACAGATACGCAGTATTTT. The gene calls are TRBV7-2 and TRBJ2-3; D ambiguous. V was clipped by 4 bases and J by 1 base, with 12 bases between them. Per germline, CDR1 SGHTA and CDR2 FQGNSA. The CDR3 length is 15 residues.